These T cell receptor beta chains were read from a single sample in a study of cytomegalovirus exposure and HLA in healthy donors. Sequencing used immunoSEQ multiplex PCR; TCRdb keeps in-frame clones, though not all of them. The repertoire includes about 160,000 clones, 80% of them detected once, and about 4.4% sits in the top ten. Input material: PBMCs. The receptor source for this set is a woman aged 50 to 65 in good health and CMV-seropositive. Both conserved end residues are part of each CDR3. Fields, in order: CDR3 protein, CDR3 DNA, clone size, CDR3 length, D gene, J gene, V gene. The D gene is left open where the match is weak. Some rows have no size entry. The others give once, few or many, or a class for an expanded clone.

CDR3: CASIPDGNYGYTF
DNA: TGTGCCAGCATCCCCGACGGGAACTATGGCTACACCTTC
size: NA
length: 13
D: NA
J: TRBJ1-2
V: TRBV2

CDR3: CASSFDRVTDTQYF
DNA: TGCGCCAGCAGCTTTGACAGGGTCACAGATACGCAGTATTTT
size: NA
length: 14
D: TRBD1
J: TRBJ2-3
V: TRBV5-1

CDR3: CASSQGFRRGQETQYF
DNA: TGCGCCAGCAGCCAAGGATTCAGGAGAGGGCAAGAGACCCAGTACTTC
size: NA
length: 16
D: NA
J: TRBJ2-5
V: TRBV4-1

CDR3: CASSLGPSRRAGSSTDTQYF
DNA: TGCGCCAGCAGCTTGGGGCCGTCTAGGAGAGCGGGGTCTAGCACAGATACGCAGTATTTT
size: NA
length: 20
D: TRBD2
J: TRBJ2-3
V: TRBV5-1

CDR3: CASKWSAGGPAEQFF
DNA: TGTGCCAGTAAATGGTCGGCGGGGGGGCCGGCTGAGCAGTTCTTC
size: few
length: 15
D: TRBD2
J: TRBJ2-1
V: TRBV19

CDR3: CASSLVTQFGNTEAFF
DNA: TGTGCCAGCAGCTTAGTAACCCAGTTTGGGAACACTGAAGCTTTCTTT
size: NA
length: 16
D: NA
J: TRBJ1-1
V: TRBV11-2

CDR3: CAWESGQTGGLGAFF
DNA: TGTGCCTGGGAGAGCGGGCAAACAGGGGGCTTGGGAGCTTTCTTT
size: NA
length: 15
D: TRBD1
J: TRBJ1-1
V: TRBV30

CDR3: CASSWGGAKAGANVLTF
DNA: TGCGCCAGCAGCTGGGGCGGGGCGAAAGCTGGGGCCAACGTCCTGACTTTC
size: NA
length: 17
D: NA
J: TRBJ2-6
V: TRBV5-1

CDR3: CASSYWRGDGTQYF
DNA: TGTGCCAGCAGTTACTGGCGGGGTGACGGTACGCAGTATTTT
size: NA
length: 14
D: NA
J: TRBJ2-3
V: TRBV6-5

CDR3: CASSIRYGSSRQETQYF
DNA: TGTGCCAGTAGTATTCGCTACGGGAGTAGCCGGCAAGAGACCCAGTACTTC
size: NA
length: 17
D: NA
J: TRBJ2-5
V: TRBV19

CDR3: CASSHGAGDADTQYF
DNA: TGTGCCAGCAGCCATGGAGCGGGGGATGCAGATACGCAGTATTTT
size: NA
length: 15
D: TRBD2
J: TRBJ2-3
V: TRBV7-2

CDR3: CASGPSVLSGNTIYF
DNA: TGTGCCAGCGGGCCCTCGGTCCTCTCTGGAAACACCATATATTTT
size: NA
length: 15
D: NA
J: TRBJ1-3
V: TRBV9

CDR3: CASNLSGGRVGELFF
DNA: TGTGCCAGCAACCTTAGCGGGGGGCGGGTCGGGGAGCTGTTTTTT
size: few
length: 15
D: TRBD2
J: TRBJ2-2
V: TRBV7-2

CDR3: CASSLATEAFF
DNA: TGTGCCAGCAGCTTGGCCACTGAAGCTTTCTTT
size: few
length: 11
D: NA
J: TRBJ1-1
V: TRBV11-2

CDR3: CASSFGGGTDTQYF
DNA: TGTGCCAGCAGCTTCGGGGGAGGTACAGATACGCAGTATTTT
size: NA
length: 14
D: NA
J: TRBJ2-3
V: TRBV7-9

CDR3: CASSGVGTEAFF
DNA: TGTGCCAGCAGCGGAGTGGGCACTGAAGCTTTCTTT
size: NA
length: 12
D: NA
J: TRBJ1-1
V: TRBV6-5

CDR3: CASSHREGWNTEAFF
DNA: TGCGCCAGCAGCCACCGTGAGGGCTGGAACACTGAAGCTTTCTTT
size: few
length: 15
D: NA
J: TRBJ1-1
V: TRBV4-1

CDR3: CASGVGAGGGSDTQYF
DNA: TGTGCCAGCGGCGTGGGAGCGGGAGGTGGGTCAGATACGCAGTATTTT
size: NA
length: 16
D: TRBD2
J: TRBJ2-3
V: TRBV9

CDR3: CASGLAPKDSGGVQETQYF
DNA: TGTGCTAGTGGTTTGGCCCCCAAGGATAGCGGAGGGGTTCAAGAGACCCAGTACTTC
size: NA
length: 19
D: NA
J: TRBJ2-5
V: TRBV12-5

CDR3: CASGTGTLNTEAFF
DNA: TGTGCCAGTGGGACAGGGACCTTGAACACTGAAGCTTTCTTT
size: few
length: 14
D: TRBD1
J: TRBJ1-1
V: TRBV19

CDR3: CASSQDGNYLGPYNEQFF
DNA: TGCGCCAGCAGCCAAGATGGAAACTATCTAGGTCCCTACAATGAGCAGTTCTTC
size: NA
length: 18
D: NA
J: TRBJ2-1
V: TRBV4-1

CDR3: CASSLTGAVAGNTIYF
DNA: TGTGCCAGCAGTTTAACAGGGGCGGTTGCTGGAAACACCATATATTTT
size: NA
length: 16
D: TRBD1
J: TRBJ1-3
V: TRBV28

CDR3: CASSPSWDRVSEQYF
DNA: TGTGCCAGCAGCCCAAGCTGGGACAGGGTGTCCGAGCAGTACTTC
size: NA
length: 15
D: TRBD1
J: TRBJ2-7
V: TRBV7-9

CDR3: CASSFSAGGGGETQYF
DNA: TGTGCCAGCAGCTTTTCGGCGGGAGGAGGCGGCGAGACCCAGTACTTC
size: once
length: 16
D: TRBD2
J: TRBJ2-5
V: TRBV5-5

CDR3: CASSFSPLMNTEAFF
DNA: TGTGCCAGCAGTTTCTCTCCCTTAATGAACACTGAAGCTTTCTTT
size: NA
length: 15
D: NA
J: TRBJ1-1
V: TRBV27

CDR3: CASASGRFRTDTQYF
DNA: TGTGCCAGCGCTAGCGGGAGATTTCGAACAGATACGCAGTATTTT
size: few
length: 15
D: TRBD2
J: TRBJ2-3
V: TRBV6-5

CDR3: CASSLARGTSGRGTGYEQYF
DNA: TGTGCCAGCAGCTTAGCGCGGGGGACTAGCGGGAGGGGGACGGGCTACGAGCAGTACTTC
size: NA
length: 20
D: TRBD2
J: TRBJ2-7
V: TRBV7-8

CDR3: CASKGSGGNSYEQYF
DNA: TGTGCCAGTAAGGGGAGCGGGGGGAACTCCTACGAGCAGTACTTC
size: NA
length: 15
D: TRBD2
J: TRBJ2-7
V: TRBV19

CDR3: CASSFGGAYEQYF
DNA: TGTGCCAGCAGCTTTGGGGGCGCCTACGAGCAGTACTTC
size: NA
length: 13
D: NA
J: TRBJ2-7
V: TRBV11-2

CDR3: CASSQDLTGQTPLYGYTF
DNA: TGCGCCAGCAGCCAAGATTTGACAGGCCAGACTCCCCTCTATGGCTACACCTTC
size: NA
length: 18
D: NA
J: TRBJ1-2
V: TRBV4-3

CDR3: CASSVGDRGFTFYGYTF
DNA: TGCGCCAGCAGTGTGGGAGACAGGGGGTTCACTTTCTATGGCTACACCTTC
size: NA
length: 17
D: TRBD1
J: TRBJ1-2
V: TRBV10-1

CDR3: CASSQADGRAGEQYF
DNA: TGTGCCAGCAGCCAAGCAGACGGGAGGGCCGGCGAGCAGTACTTC
size: once
length: 15
D: TRBD2
J: TRBJ2-7
V: TRBV14

CDR3: CASSYWDREETQYF
DNA: TGTGCCAGCAGTTACTGGGACAGGGAGGAGACCCAGTACTTC
size: NA
length: 14
D: TRBD1
J: TRBJ2-5
V: TRBV6-5

CDR3: CASREPGLAGRRAGELFF
DNA: TGTGCCAGCAGGGAACCGGGACTAGCGGGGCGCCGGGCCGGGGAGCTGTTTTTT
size: NA
length: 18
D: TRBD2
J: TRBJ2-2
V: TRBV2

CDR3: CASSLGTGSYEQYF
DNA: TGTGCCAGCAGTCTCGGGACAGGCTCCTACGAGCAGTACTTC
size: NA
length: 14
D: TRBD1
J: TRBJ2-7
V: TRBV7-9

CDR3: CASSLGVADTGELFF
DNA: TGCGCCAGCAGCTTGGGGGTAGCGGACACCGGGGAGCTGTTTTTT
size: NA
length: 15
D: NA
J: TRBJ2-2
V: TRBV5-1

CDR3: CASSVDRLNTEAFF
DNA: TGTGCCAGCAGTGTGGACAGACTGAACACTGAAGCTTTCTTT
size: few
length: 14
D: NA
J: TRBJ1-1
V: TRBV6-4

CDR3: CASKRGAYNEQFF
DNA: TGTGCCAGTAAGCGGGGGGCTTACAATGAGCAGTTCTTC
size: NA
length: 13
D: TRBD2
J: TRBJ2-1
V: TRBV7-2

CDR3: CASSWTSGSRDTQYF
DNA: TGTGCCAGCAGCTGGACTAGCGGGAGTAGGGATACGCAGTATTTT
size: NA
length: 15
D: TRBD2
J: TRBJ2-3
V: TRBV28

CDR3: CASSRDRNGNEQFF
DNA: TGTGCCAGCTCAAGGGACAGAAATGGGAATGAGCAGTTCTTC
size: NA
length: 14
D: TRBD1
J: TRBJ2-1
V: TRBV18

CDR3: CASSLTSGEQYF
DNA: TGTGCCAGCAGCTTAACTTCGGGGGAACAGTACTTC
size: NA
length: 12
D: NA
J: TRBJ2-5
V: TRBV7-3

CDR3: CASSSSPGTQYF
DNA: TGTGCCAGTAGTTCGAGCCCGGGAACGCAGTATTTT
size: NA
length: 12
D: NA
J: TRBJ2-3
V: TRBV19

CDR3: CATSKQKPGEAFF
DNA: TGTGCCACCAGCAAGCAGAAACCAGGGGAAGCTTTCTTT
size: once
length: 13
D: NA
J: TRBJ1-1
V: TRBV15

CDR3: CASSDGLADYNEQFF
DNA: TGTGCCAGCAGCGACGGACTAGCGGACTACAATGAGCAGTTCTTC
size: NA
length: 15
D: TRBD2
J: TRBJ2-1
V: TRBV6-5

CDR3: CASRPLQSGNYGYTF
DNA: TGTGCCAGCAGACCCTTACAGTCCGGTAACTATGGCTACACCTTC
size: NA
length: 15
D: NA
J: TRBJ1-2
V: TRBV7-9

CDR3: CASSLIWREKETQYF
DNA: TGTGCCAGCAGCTTGATTTGGCGGGAGAAAGAGACCCAGTACTTC
size: NA
length: 15
D: TRBD2
J: TRBJ2-5
V: TRBV5-4

CDR3: CASSVLDRTNTEAFF
DNA: TGTGCCAGCAGCGTGCTGGACAGGACGAACACTGAAGCTTTCTTT
size: NA
length: 15
D: TRBD1
J: TRBJ1-1
V: TRBV9

CDR3: CASKRGGMDEKLFF
DNA: TGTGCGTCTAAGAGAGGCGGGATGGATGAAAAACTGTTTTTT
size: once
length: 14
D: NA
J: TRBJ1-4
V: TRBV11-2

CDR3: CASSLGRGSYGYTF
DNA: TGTGCCAGCAGCTTAGGGCGGGGAAGCTATGGCTACACCTTC
size: NA
length: 14
D: NA
J: TRBJ1-2
V: TRBV7-8